Listed here are 9 T cell receptor beta chains from one sample, sequenced in a study of blood T cells in healthy people across ages. A J-beta primer mix and a sample-barcoded 5' primer were used in a second PCR of about 6 to 12 cycles. Via MiXCR, TCRdb re-called the 5' RACE reads, giving one row per CDR3 protein. The sample lists some 1.4 million distinct CDR3 sequences; 40% to 50% were seen once. The sample was blood. The receptor set was obtained from a woman under 30 in good health.

This clonotype occurred a few times. This chain's CDR3 is CSVGGAGNQPQHF. CDR3 sequence (DNA): TGCAGCGTAGGAGGGGCTGGCAATCAGCCCCAGCATTTT. The J gene is TRBJ1-5, the V gene TRBV29-1, with D possibly being TRBD1 (5 bases). Germline loops: CDR1 SQVTM, CDR2 ANQGSEA. CDR3 length equals 13 residues. Trimming took 6 bases from V and 2 from J, leaving 11 bases between them.

The CDR3 is CASSEENRGQGYTF. DNA for the CDR3: TGTGCCAGCAGTGAAGAGAACAGGGGTCAAGGCTACACCTTC. V and J are TRBV6-1 and TRBJ1-2; 7 nucleotides align to TRBD1. The CDR3 runs 14 residues. The V segment lost 1 base and the J segment 8 bases; nucleotides outside the gene matches: 7. In germline, CDR1 is MNHNS, CDR2 SASEGT.

The rearrangement joins TRBV3-1 to TRBJ2-1; 11 positions agree with TRBD2. Germline V lookup: CDR1 LGHDT, CDR2 YNNKEL (reference sequence). CDR3 length: 15 residues. Trimming took 4 bases from V and 4 from J; bases not matched to a gene: 3. DNA of the CDR3: TGTGCCAGCAGCCCGACTAGCGGGAAATACAATGAGCAGTTCTTC. It specifies CASSPTSGKYNEQFF.

This clonotype has only one observation. The chain combines TRBV15 with TRBJ2-4, with TRBD2 identical over 8 bases. TRBJ2-7 matches the DNA end more closely, so the J call is doubtful. This CDR3 comprises 16 residues. CDR1 and CDR2 (germline): LNHNV, YYDKDF (reference sequence). The CDR3 sequence is CATSNRKGGGSYEQYF. CDR3 in DNA: TGTGCCACCAGCAATAGGAAGGGCGGGGGGTCCTACGAGCAGTACTTC.

This chain connects TRBV6-5 to TRBJ2-1, with D possibly being TRBD1 (5 bases). Trimming cost V 2 bases and J 6 bases, with 26 bases left between them. The CDR3 extends over 19 amino acids. Per the germline V gene, CDR1 is MNHEY and CDR2 is SVGAGI. The CDR3 region is CASSYLPDSVPLLPNEQFF. Written as DNA, the CDR3 is TGTGCCAGCAGTTACCTCCCCGACAGCGTCCCCCTATTACCCAATGAGCAGTTCTTC.

The chain couples TRBV5-1 to TRBJ1-1; TRBD1 might be the D (5 bases). V lost 4 bases, J lost 8 bases, and 18 bases lay in between. The CDR3 is 14 amino acids. CDR1 and CDR2 (germline): SGHRS, YFSETQ. The CDR3 bases are TGCGCCAGCAGCCTGACGAGAGTGGGGGGGGAAGCTTTCTTT. Its protein is CASSLTRVGGEAFF.

In this sample, this clonotype turned up a few times. V and J are TRBV27 and TRBJ1-6, with 7 bases matching TRBD1. The junction had 4 bases not matched to a gene; V was cut back by 6 bases and J by 5 bases. The CDR3 runs to 14 residues. The germline V gene encodes CDR1 MNHEY and CDR2 SMNVEV (reference sequence). The CDR3 here is CASRTGTHNSPLHF. The CDR3 region has the DNA TGTGCCAGCAGGACAGGGACTCATAATTCACCCCTCCACTTT.

In this sample, this clonotype turned up a few times. The V and J genes are TRBV18 and TRBJ2-7; 10 bases are a match to TRBD1. The germline gives CDR1 KGHSH, CDR2 LQKENI. J gave up 2 bases and V 3 bases, and 4 bases lay outside the gene matches. The CDR3 extends over 15 amino acids. The CDR3 loop is CASSPWTGGPYEQYF. The CDR3 region has the DNA TGTGCCAGCTCACCCTGGACAGGGGGTCCCTACGAGCAGTACTTC.

This clonotype came up a few times. The V call is TRBV9, the J call TRBJ2-7, with 7 bases aligning to TRBD2. Germline CDR1 and CDR2: SGDLS and YYNGEE. The CDR3 covers 15 residues. The V and J ends lost 0 bases and 2 bases, in that order; junction bases with no gene match: 5. In nucleotides, the CDR3 is TGTGCCAGCAGCGTAGAGGCGGGGGTTACCTACGAGCAGTACTTC. This encodes CASSVEAGVTYEQYF.